Listed here are 5 T cell receptor beta chains from one sample, sequenced in a study of OX40 agonist ivuxolimab in advanced cancers. Assay used: immunoSEQ multiplex PCR; TCRdb lists only in-frame clones, some missing. This table has tens of thousands of clones, 90% to 95% appearing once. Sequenced material: CD4+ or CD8+ T cells sorted from blood, taken in a trial of the OX40 agonist ivuxolimab. These receptors originate from an adult with an advanced solid tumor such as melanoma, head and neck, liver or kidney cancer.

The CDR3 spells CASSYPYNEQFF. CDR3 bases: TGTGCCAGCAGTTATCCCTACAATGAGCAGTTCTTC. The chain employs TRBV28 and TRBJ2-1; D is unclear. CDR3 size: 12 residues. Germline CDR1 is MDHEN and CDR2 is SYDVKM. With 4 bases removed from V and 2 bases from J, the gap between germline ends came to 3 bases.

The chain is built from TRBV27 and TRBJ2-3; no definite D call. Per the germline V gene, CDR1 is MNHEY and CDR2 is SMNVEV (reference sequence). This CDR3 spans 14 amino acids. The V end was cut by 2 bases, the J end by 0 bases, with 6 bases between. CDR3 in amino acids: CASSLGPSTDTQYF. Here the CDR3 DNA reads TGTGCCAGCAGTTTAGGACCAAGCACAGATACGCAGTATTTT.

Only one count was recorded for this clone. The V call is TRBV2, the J call TRBJ2-7; 12 nucleotides match TRBD2. Germline-derived CDR1 and CDR2 are SNHLY and FYNNEI. CDR3 length: 19 amino acids. V dropped 4 bases and J dropped 2; count of bases not matched to a gene: 15. Here the CDR3 DNA reads TGTGCCAGCAGTGGATCGATTGGACTAGCGGGAACCCCCACCTACGAGCAGTACTTC. Its translation: CASSGSIGLAGTPTYEQYF.

CDR3 DNA: TGTGCCAGCAAGCTACAGGGTTATAGCAATCAGCCCCAGCATTTT. It specifies CASKLQGYSNQPQHF. The V and J genes are TRBV28 and TRBJ1-5, with D perhaps TRBD1 (6 bases). The CDR3 runs to 15 residues. CDR1 is MDHEN and CDR2 is SYDVKM in the germline V gene. V shed 7 bases and J shed 0 bases, with 13 bases lying between them.

This chain uses TRBV7-9 with TRBJ2-7, with D perhaps assigned TRBD1 or TRBD2 (5 bases each). The CDR3 contains 14 residues. The V end lost 5 bases, the J end lost 3 bases, and 14 bases lay between the germline ends. Per germline, CDR1 SEHNR and CDR2 FQNEAQ (reference sequence). The CDR3 spells CASSPWDGVYEQYF. For the CDR3, the DNA is TGTGCCAGCAGCCCCTGGGACGGAGTCTACGAGCAGTACTTC.